This T cell receptor (beta chain) was obtained from a study of human T cells and chemical hapten exposure. At least ten counts were recorded for this clonotype. Trimming took 6 bases from V and 3 from J; bases not matched to a gene: 4. This CDR3 comprises 14 residues. TCRdb re-called the RACE reads with MiXCR, one entry per CDR3 protein. The sample consists of around 340,000 distinct CDR3 sequences, around 6.9% of them appearing once. Time point described: patch test 1, 2 weeks after DPC sensitization. The treatment denotes: therapeutic diphenylcyclopropenone sensitization with weekly scalp DPC. The input for sequencing was whole blood, taken in connection with sensitization to the hapten diphenylcyclopropenone (DPC). This sequence originates from a woman between 18 and 30 years old with alopecia areata. Some clones in this sample may be carry-over from other donors' samples. The chain carries TRBV12-3 or TRBV12-4 and TRBJ1-2, with 10 nucleotides matching TRBD1. The CDR3 sequence is CASRPTGGDYGYTF. In DNA, the CDR3 is TGTGCCAGCAGGCCGACAGGGGGCGACTATGGCTACACCTTC.